The next 8 T cell receptor beta chains were all read from a single sample in a study of T cell responses to AZD1222 COVID-19 vaccine (TCRdb year 2021). Preparation of the library involved the immunoSEQ multiplex PCR assay. TCRdb provides this immuneACCESS table in a form limited to in-frame rearrangements. Some clones are lacking; in checked studies, under half of them reflect an unresolved V gene, and why the rest are absent is not known. Counted in this sample were around 50,000 clones; roughly 85% of them appeared once. Less than 9% of the sample is in the top ten clones. What this sample's time point label stands for: about 28 days (+/-7) after the second vaccine dose. The input for sequencing was peripheral blood, taken 28 days after the second AZD1222 dose. These receptors came from an adult who received the AZD1222 COVID-19 vaccine.

CDR3 sequence (DNA): TGTGCCAGCAGCTTGAGCGGGAGGGCCGGTAACAAAAACATTCAGTACTTC. It is translated as CASSLSGRAGNKNIQYF. The V gene is TRBV11-2, the J gene TRBJ2-4; 10 bases are a match to TRBD2. The CDR3 is made up of 17 amino acids. Germline V lookup: CDR1 SGHAT, CDR2 FQNNGV. The V and J ends lost 3 bases and 3 bases, in that order; junction bases with no gene match: 8.

The chain recombines TRBV6-1 with TRBJ1-3; D is ambiguous. The CDR3 covers 16 residues. V shed 1 base and J shed 0 bases, with 10 bases lying between them. Per the germline V gene, CDR1 is MNHNS and CDR2 is SASEGT. CDR3 DNA sequence: TGTGCCAGCAGTGAAGGGCCAGCTATCTCTGGAAACACCATATATTTT. It is translated as CASSEGPAISGNTIYF.

The chain employs TRBV20-1 and TRBJ1-5; a possible D gene is TRBD1 (6 bases). This CDR3 spans 13 amino acids. Per germline, CDR1 DFQATT and CDR2 SNEGSKA (reference sequence). V lost 3 bases, J lost 3 bases, and 9 bases lay in between. In DNA, the CDR3 is TGCAGTGCTAGTAGGGGGTACAATCAGCCCCAGCATTTT. Its protein is CSASRGYNQPQHF.

CDR3 DNA sequence: TGTGCCAGCAGTTACTCGGGAGATGGGAGGCAGCCCCAGCATTTT. It codes for CASSYSGDGRQPQHF. The V and J genes are TRBV6-5 and TRBJ1-5, with D uncertain. This CDR3 contains 15 residues. Trimming took off 0 bases at V and 7 bases at J, with 13 bases between the two ends. Germline values: CDR1 MNHEY, CDR2 SVGAGI.

The rearrangement joins TRBV10-3 to TRBJ1-1; D remains ambiguous. Trimming pared 2 bases from V and 8 bases from J, leaving 6 bases between. The CDR3 totals 11 residues. Germline CDR1 ENHRY, CDR2 SYGVKD. The CDR3 reads CAISEDLEAFF. DNA for the CDR3: TGTGCCATCAGTGAGGACCTCGAAGCTTTCTTT.

This rearrangement joins TRBV6-5 to TRBJ2-2; 8 bases line up with TRBD1. CDR1 MNHEY and CDR2 SVGAGI come from the germline V gene. The CDR3 extends over 15 amino acids. The V gene end was trimmed by 7 bases and the J gene end by 3 bases; junction bases not matched to a gene: 7. The CDR3 loop reads CASTVQGADTGELFF. DNA for the CDR3: TGTGCCAGCACCGTTCAGGGGGCTGACACCGGGGAGCTGTTTTTT.

The chain has TRBV4-2 and TRBJ2-7; no firm D call. Germline CDR1 and CDR2: LGHNA and YNFKEQ. The CDR3 has 15 residues. The V gene lost 0 bases and the J gene lost 6 bases, with 15 bases spanning the gap. The CDR3 DNA is TGTGCCAGCAGCCAAGATCTTATGAACCCATCCGAGCAGTACTTC. The encoded protein is CASSQDLMNPSEQYF.

This chain connects TRBV4-3 to TRBJ2-7, with TRBD2 matching 9 bases. Germline lookup yields CDR1 LGHNA and CDR2 YSLEER. The CDR3 loop spans 15 amino acids. Trimming removed 0 bases from V and 3 bases from J; junction bases left unmatched: 3. CDR3 in amino acids: CASSQDQTSGYEQYF. Written as DNA, the CDR3 is TGCGCCAGCAGCCAAGATCAGACTAGCGGCTACGAGCAGTACTTC.